The 3 T cell receptor beta chains below were found in one sample sequenced in a study of cytomegalovirus exposure and HLA in healthy donors. Sequencing was performed with immunoSEQ multiplex PCR; in TCRdb, only in-frame clones are kept and a portion is missing. The sample contains roughly 84,000 clones, roughly 91% of which appear only once. The sample comprised PBMCs. These receptors originate from a man aged 30 to 39 in good health and CMV-seronegative.

The chain recombines TRBV28 with TRBJ2-7; the match to TRBD1 covers 9 bases. This CDR3 is 13 amino acids long. V shed 6 bases, J shed 3 bases, and the junction held 3 bases outside the gene matches. Germline values: CDR1 MDHEN, CDR2 SYDVKM. The CDR3 sequence is CASRRGQGYEQYF. CDR3 sequence (DNA): TGTGCCAGCAGACGGGGACAGGGCTACGAGCAGTACTTC. Together with reference TRBV28 and TRBJ2-7, the CDR3 gives the full variable domain: DVKVTQSSRYLVKRTGEKVFLECVQDMDHENMFWYRQDPGLGLRLIYFSYDVKMKEKGDIPEGYSVSREKKERFSLILESASTNQTSMYLCASRRGQGYEQYFGPGTRLTVT.

This clone appeared once. V is TRBV5-5 and J is TRBJ2-1, with TRBD2 matching 7 bases. The V segment lost 0 bases and the J segment 5 bases; nucleotides outside the gene matches: 8. Germline V gene sequence: CDR1 SGHKS, CDR2 YYEKEE (reference sequence). CDR3 size: 16 residues. The chain's CDR3 is CASSLGRLADNNEQFF. CDR3 DNA: TGTGCCAGCAGCTTGGGACGACTAGCAGACAACAATGAGCAGTTCTTC.

The chain joins TRBV9 to TRBJ2-1, with 7 bases lining up with TRBD2. Trimming took 0 bases from V and 8 from J; bases not matched to a gene: 5. The CDR3 sequence is 14 residues long. Germline V gives CDR1 SGDLS, CDR2 YYNGEE. This CDR3 reads CASSVGTRSHEQFF. CDR3 in DNA: TGTGCCAGCAGCGTAGGGACTAGAAGCCATGAGCAGTTCTTC.